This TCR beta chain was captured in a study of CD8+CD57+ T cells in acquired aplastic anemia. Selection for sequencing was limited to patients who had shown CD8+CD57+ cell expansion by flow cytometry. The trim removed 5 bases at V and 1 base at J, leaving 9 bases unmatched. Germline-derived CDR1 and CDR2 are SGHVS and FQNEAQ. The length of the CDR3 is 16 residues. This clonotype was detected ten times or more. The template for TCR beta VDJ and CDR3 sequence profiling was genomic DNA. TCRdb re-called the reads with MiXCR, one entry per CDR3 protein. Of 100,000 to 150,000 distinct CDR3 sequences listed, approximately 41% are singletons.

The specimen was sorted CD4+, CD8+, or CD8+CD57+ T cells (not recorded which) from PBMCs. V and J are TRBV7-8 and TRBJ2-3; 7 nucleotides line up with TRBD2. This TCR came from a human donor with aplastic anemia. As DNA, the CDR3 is TGTGCCAGCAGCCTAGGCCCGGCGGGAGGCACAGATACGCAGTATTTT. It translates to CASSLGPAGGTDTQYF.